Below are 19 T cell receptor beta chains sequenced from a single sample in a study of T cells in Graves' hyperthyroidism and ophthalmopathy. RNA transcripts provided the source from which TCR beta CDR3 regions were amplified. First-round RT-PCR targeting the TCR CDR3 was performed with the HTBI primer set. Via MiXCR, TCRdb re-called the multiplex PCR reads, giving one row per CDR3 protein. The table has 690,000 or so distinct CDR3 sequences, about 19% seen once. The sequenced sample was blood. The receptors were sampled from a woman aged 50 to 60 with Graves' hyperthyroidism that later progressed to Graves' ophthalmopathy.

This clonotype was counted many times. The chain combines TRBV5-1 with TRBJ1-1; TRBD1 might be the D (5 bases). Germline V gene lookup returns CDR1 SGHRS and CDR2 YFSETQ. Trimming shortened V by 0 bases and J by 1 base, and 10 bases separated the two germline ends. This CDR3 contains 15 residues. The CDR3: CASSLGVTANTEAFF. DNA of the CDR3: TGCGCCAGCAGCTTGGGGGTGACAGCGAACACTGAAGCTTTCTTT.

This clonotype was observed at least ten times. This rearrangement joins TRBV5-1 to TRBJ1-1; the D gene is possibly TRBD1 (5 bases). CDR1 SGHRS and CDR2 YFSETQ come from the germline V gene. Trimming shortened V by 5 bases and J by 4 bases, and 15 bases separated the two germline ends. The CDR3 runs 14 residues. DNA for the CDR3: TGCGCCAGCAGTGTGACAGCCACGAGCACTGAAGCTTTCTTT. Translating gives CASSVTATSTEAFF.

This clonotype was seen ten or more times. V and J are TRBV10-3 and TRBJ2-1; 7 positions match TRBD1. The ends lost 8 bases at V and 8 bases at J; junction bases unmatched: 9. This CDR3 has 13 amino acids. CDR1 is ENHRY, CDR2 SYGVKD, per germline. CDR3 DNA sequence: TGTGCCATCGATGACAGGGCAGGGGATGAGCAGTTCTTC. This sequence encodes CAIDDRAGDEQFF.

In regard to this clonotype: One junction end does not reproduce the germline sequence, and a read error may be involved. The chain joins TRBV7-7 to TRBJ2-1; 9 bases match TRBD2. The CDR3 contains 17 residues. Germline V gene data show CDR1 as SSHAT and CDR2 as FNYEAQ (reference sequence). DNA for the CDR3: TGTGCTAGCAGCCTTGCGGGCCGGGCGGGAGGGGCGAATGAGCAGTTCTTC. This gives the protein CASSLAGRAGGANEQFF. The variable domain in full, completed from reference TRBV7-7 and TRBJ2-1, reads GAGVSQSPRYKVTKRGQDVTLRCDPISSHATLYWYQQALGQGPEFLTYFNYEAQPDKSGLPSDRFSAERPEGSISTLTIQRTEQRDSAMYRCASSLAGRAGGANEQFFGPGTRLTVL.

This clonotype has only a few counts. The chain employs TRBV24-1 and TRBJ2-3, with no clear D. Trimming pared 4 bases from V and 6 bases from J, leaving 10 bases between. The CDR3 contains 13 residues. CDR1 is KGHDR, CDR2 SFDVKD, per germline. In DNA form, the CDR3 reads TGTGCCACCAGTGAGGGAAGGGCGGATACGCAGTATTTT. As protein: CATSEGRADTQYF.

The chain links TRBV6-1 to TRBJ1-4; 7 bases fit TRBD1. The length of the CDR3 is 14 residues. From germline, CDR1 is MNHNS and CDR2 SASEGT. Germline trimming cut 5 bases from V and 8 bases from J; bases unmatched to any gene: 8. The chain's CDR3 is CASSSTGPREKLFF. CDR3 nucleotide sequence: TGTGCCAGCAGTTCGACAGGGCCGAGAGAAAAACTGTTTTTT.

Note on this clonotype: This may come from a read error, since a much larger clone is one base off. The CDR3 region is CASSLAGGGSLTRYF. DNA for the CDR3: TGTGCCAGCAGCTTAGCCGGCGGGGGCAGCCTTACGCGGTATTTT. V is TRBV7-3 and J is TRBJ2-3, with D possibly being TRBD2 (7 bases). Per germline, CDR1 SGHTA and CDR2 FQGTGA. This CDR3 has 15 amino acids.

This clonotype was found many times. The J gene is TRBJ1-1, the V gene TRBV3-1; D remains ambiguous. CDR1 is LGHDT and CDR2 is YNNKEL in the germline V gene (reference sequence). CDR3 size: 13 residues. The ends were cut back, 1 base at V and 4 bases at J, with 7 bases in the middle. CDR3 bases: TGTGCCAGCAGCCAAGTCTCGGGCACTGAAGCTTTCTTT. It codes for CASSQVSGTEAFF.

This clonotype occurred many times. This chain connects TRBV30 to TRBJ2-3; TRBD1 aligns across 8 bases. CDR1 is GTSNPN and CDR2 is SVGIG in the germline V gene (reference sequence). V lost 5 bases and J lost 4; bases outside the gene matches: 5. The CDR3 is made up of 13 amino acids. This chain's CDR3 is CAWGGQGPDTQYF. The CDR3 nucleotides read TGTGCCTGGGGAGGACAGGGCCCAGATACGCAGTATTTT.

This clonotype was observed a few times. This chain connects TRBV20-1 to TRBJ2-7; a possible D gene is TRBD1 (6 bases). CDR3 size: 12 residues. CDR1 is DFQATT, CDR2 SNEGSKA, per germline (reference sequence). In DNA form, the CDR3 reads TGCAGCGTTGTTACAGGGTCATACGAGCAGTACTTC. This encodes CSVVTGSYEQYF.

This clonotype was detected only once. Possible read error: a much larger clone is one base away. DNA of the CDR3: TGTGCCAGCAGCCCCGGGGGACCTGGACAGGCGGAAAGTCGGGCCGAAAACATTCAGTACTTC. Protein: CASSPGGPGQAESRAENIQYF. V is TRBV11-1 and J is TRBJ2-4, with a tentative D call TRBD1 (7 bases). The CDR3 runs to 21 residues. V lost 5 bases and J lost 5, with 34 bases in between. Germline CDR1 SGHAT, CDR2 FQDESV (reference sequence). Supplemented by reference TRBV11-1 and TRBJ2-4, the full variable domain reads EAEVAQSPRYKITEKSQAVAFWCDPISGHATLYWYRQILGQGPELLVQFQDESVVDDSQLPKDRFSAERLKGVDSTLKIQPAELGDSAMYLCASSPGGPGQAESRAENIQYFGAGTRLSVL.

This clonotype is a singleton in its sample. The CDR3 loop reads CASSARTSNTGELFF. The CDR3 coding sequence is TGTGCCAGCAGCGCCCGGACCTCGAACACCGGGGAGCTGTTTTTT. The gene calls are TRBV5-4 and TRBJ2-2; D gene ambiguous. V lost 4 bases, J lost 0 bases, and 10 bases lay in between. CDR1 and CDR2 from the germline V gene are SGHNT and YYREEE (reference sequence). CDR3 length: 15 amino acids.

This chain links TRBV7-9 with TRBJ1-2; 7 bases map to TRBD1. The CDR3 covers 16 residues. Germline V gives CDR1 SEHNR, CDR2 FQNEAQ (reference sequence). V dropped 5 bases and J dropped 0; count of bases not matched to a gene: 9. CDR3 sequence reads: CASSHLPGQTNYGYTF. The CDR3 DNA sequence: TGTGCCAGCAGCCACCTACCGGGACAGACTAACTATGGCTACACCTTC.

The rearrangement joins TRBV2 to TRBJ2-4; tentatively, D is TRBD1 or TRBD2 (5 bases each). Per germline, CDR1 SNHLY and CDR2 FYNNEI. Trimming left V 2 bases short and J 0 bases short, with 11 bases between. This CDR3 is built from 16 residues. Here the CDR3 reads CASSEIKGRAKNIQYF. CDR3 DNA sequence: TGTGCCAGCAGTGAAATAAAGGGGAGAGCCAAAAACATTCAGTACTTC.

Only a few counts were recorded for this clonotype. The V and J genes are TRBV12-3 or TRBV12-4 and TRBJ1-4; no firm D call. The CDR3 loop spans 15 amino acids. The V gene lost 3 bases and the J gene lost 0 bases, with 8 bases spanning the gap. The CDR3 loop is CASSFKGATNEKLFF. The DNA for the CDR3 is TGTGCCAGCAGTTTTAAGGGCGCAACTAATGAAAAACTGTTTTTT.

CDR3: CASSRDRAQETQYF. The CDR3 nucleotides are TGTGCCAGCAGCCGGGACAGGGCACAAGAGACCCAGTACTTC. This chain links TRBV6-1 with TRBJ2-5; the match to TRBD1 covers 9 bases. The CDR3 runs 14 residues. V lost 6 bases, J lost 2 bases, and 4 bases stayed unmatched. Germline V CDR1 and CDR2: MNHNS, SASEGT.

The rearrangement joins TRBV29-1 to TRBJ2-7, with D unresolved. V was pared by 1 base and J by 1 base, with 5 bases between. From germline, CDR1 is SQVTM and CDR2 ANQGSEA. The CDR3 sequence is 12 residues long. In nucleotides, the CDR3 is TGCAGCGTTGAAGGGTTGTCCTACGAGCAGTACTTC. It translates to CSVEGLSYEQYF.

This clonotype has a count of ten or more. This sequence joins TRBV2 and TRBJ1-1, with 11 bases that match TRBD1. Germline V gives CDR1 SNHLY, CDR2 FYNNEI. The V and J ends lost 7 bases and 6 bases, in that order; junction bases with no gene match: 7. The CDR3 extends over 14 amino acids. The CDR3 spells CASNPGQGDPEAFF. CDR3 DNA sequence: TGTGCCAGCAATCCGGGACAGGGGGACCCTGAAGCTTTCTTT.

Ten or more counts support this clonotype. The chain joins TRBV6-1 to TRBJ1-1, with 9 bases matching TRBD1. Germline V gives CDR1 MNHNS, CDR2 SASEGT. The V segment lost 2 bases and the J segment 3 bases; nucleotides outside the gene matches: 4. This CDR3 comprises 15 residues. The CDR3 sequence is CASSEFGTGYTEAFF. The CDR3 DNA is TGTGCCAGCAGTGAATTTGGGACAGGGTACACTGAAGCTTTCTTT.